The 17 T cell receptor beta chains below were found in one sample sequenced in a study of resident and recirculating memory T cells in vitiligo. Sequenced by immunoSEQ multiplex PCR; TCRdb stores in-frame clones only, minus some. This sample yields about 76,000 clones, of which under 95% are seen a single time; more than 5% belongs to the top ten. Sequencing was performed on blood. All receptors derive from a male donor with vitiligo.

The CDR3 reads CASSAPGSGNTIYF. The DNA for the CDR3 is TGTGCCAGCAGTGCCCCAGGCTCTGGAAACACCATATATTTT. The chain couples TRBV28 to TRBJ1-3; D ambiguous. The CDR3 length is 14 residues. Germline CDR1 reads MDHEN; CDR2 reads SYDVKM. Trimming removed 5 bases at V and 0 bases at J, with 8 bases between.

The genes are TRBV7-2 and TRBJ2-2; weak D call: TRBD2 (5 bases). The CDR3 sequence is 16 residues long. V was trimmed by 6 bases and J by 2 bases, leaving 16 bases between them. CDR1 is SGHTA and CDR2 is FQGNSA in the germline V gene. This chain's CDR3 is CASSLNSGVNTGELFF. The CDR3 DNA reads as TGTGCCAGCAGTCTGAATTCCGGGGTCAACACCGGGGAGCTGTTTTTT.

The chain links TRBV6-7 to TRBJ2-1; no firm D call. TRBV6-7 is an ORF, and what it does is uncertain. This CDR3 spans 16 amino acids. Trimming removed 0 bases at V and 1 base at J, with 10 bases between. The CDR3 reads CASSYSRRWSYNEQFF. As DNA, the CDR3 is TGTGCCAGCAGTTACTCTAGGCGGTGGTCCTACAATGAGCAGTTCTTC.

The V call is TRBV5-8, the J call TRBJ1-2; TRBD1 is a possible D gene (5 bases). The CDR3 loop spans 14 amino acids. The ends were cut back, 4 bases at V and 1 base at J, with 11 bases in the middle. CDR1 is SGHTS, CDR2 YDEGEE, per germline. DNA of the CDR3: TGTGCCAGCAGCCGGGGACTCTATAACTATGGCTACACCTTC. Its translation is CASSRGLYNYGYTF.

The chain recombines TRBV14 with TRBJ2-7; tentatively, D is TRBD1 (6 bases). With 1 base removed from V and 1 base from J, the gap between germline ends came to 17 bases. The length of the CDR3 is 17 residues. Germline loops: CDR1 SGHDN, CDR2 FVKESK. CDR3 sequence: CASSQGGFVRGSYEQYF. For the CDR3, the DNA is TGTGCCAGCAGCCAAGGAGGTTTTGTCAGGGGATCCTACGAGCAGTACTTC.

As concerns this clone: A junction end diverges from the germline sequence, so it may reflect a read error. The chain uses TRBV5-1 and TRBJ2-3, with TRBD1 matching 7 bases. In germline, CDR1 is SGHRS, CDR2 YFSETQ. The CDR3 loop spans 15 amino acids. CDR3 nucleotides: TGTGCCAGCAGCTTGGAAAACAGGGGTGAGGATACGCAGTATTTT. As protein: CASSLENRGEDTQYF. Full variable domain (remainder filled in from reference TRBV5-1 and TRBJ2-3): KAGVTQTPRYLIKTRGQQVTLSCSPISGHRSVSWYQQTPGQGLQFLFEYFSETQRNKGNFPGRFSGRQFSNSRSEMNVSTLELGDSALYLCASSLENRGEDTQYFGPGTRLTVL.

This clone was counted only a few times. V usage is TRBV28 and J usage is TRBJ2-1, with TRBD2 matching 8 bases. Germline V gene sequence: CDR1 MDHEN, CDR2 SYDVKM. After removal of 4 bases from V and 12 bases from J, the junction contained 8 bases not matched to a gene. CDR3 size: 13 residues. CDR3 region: CASSWMGTSGQFF. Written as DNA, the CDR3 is TGTGCCAGCAGTTGGATGGGGACTAGTGGGCAGTTCTTC.

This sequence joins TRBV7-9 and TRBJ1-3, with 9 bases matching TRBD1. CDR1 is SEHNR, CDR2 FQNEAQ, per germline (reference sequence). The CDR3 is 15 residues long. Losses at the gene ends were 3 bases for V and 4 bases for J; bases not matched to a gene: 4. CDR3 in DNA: TGTGCCAGCAGCTTGGCACAGGGGGCAGGAAACACCATATATTTT. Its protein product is CASSLAQGAGNTIYF.

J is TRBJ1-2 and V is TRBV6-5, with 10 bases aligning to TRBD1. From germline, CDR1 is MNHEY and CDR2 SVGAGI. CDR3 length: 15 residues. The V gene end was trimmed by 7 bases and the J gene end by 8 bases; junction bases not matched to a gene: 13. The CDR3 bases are TGTGCCAGCAACGGGGCCGGACAGGGGGTAGGGGGCTACACCTTC. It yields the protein CASNGAGQGVGGYTF.

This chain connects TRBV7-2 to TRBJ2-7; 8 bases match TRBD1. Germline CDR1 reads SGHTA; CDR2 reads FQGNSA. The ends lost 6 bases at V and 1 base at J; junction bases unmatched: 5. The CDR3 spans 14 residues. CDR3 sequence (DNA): TGTGCCAGCAGTGCGGACAGGGTTTCCTACGAGCAGTACTTC. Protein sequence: CASSADRVSYEQYF.

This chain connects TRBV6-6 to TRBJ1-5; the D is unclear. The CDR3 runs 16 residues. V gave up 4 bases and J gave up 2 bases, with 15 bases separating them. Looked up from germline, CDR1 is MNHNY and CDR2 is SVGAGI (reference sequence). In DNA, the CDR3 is TGTGCCAGCAGTTCCCTTGGCGGCGAAGGCAATCAGCCCCAGCATTTT. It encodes CASSSLGGEGNQPQHF.

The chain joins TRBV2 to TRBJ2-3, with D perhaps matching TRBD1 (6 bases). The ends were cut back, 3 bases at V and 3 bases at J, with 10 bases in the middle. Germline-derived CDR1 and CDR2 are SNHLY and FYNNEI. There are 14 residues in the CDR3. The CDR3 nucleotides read TGTGCCAGCAGTGACAGGGGTGGTACAGATACGCAGTATTTT. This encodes CASSDRGGTDTQYF.

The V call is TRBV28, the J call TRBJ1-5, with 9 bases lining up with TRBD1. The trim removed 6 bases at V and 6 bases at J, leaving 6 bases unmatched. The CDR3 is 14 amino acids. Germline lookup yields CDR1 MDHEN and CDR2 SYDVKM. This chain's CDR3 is CASSANRGPQPQHF. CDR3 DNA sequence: TGTGCCAGCAGCGCTAACAGGGGGCCTCAGCCCCAGCATTTT. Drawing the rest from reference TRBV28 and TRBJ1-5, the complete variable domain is DVKVTQSSRYLVKRTGEKVFLECVQDMDHENMFWYRQDPGLGLRLIYFSYDVKMKEKGDIPEGYSVSREKKERFSLILESASTNQTSMYLCASSANRGPQPQHFGDGTRLSIL.

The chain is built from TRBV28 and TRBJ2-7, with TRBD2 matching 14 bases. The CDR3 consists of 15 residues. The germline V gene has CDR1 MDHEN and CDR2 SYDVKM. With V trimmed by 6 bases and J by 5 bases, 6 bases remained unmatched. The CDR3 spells CASRRPGLAGDEQYF. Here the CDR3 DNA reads TGTGCCAGCAGGAGACCGGGACTAGCGGGAGACGAGCAGTACTTC.

This chain's CDR3 is CASSQDRAPEAFF. CDR3 nucleotides: TGTGCCAGCAGCCAAGACAGGGCCCCTGAAGCTTTCTTT. V is TRBV4-2 and J is TRBJ1-1, with D possibly TRBD1 on 5 matching bases. The germline V gene encodes CDR1 LGHNA and CDR2 YNFKEQ. Trimming took off 0 bases at V and 6 bases at J, with 8 bases between the two ends. CDR3 length equals 13 residues.

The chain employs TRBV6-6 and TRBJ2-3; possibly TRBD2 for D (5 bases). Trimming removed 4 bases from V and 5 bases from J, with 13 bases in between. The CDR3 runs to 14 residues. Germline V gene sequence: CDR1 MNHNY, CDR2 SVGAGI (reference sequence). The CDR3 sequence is CASSFRDYRDTQYF. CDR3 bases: TGTGCCAGCAGTTTCCGCGACTACAGAGATACGCAGTATTTT.

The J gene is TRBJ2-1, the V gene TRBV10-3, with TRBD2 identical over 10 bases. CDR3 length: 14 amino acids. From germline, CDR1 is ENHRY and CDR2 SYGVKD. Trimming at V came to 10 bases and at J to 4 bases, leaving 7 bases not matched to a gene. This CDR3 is CATLAGAAYNEQFF. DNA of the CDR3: TGTGCCACCCTAGCGGGAGCAGCTTACAATGAGCAGTTCTTC.